This passage covers 26 T cell receptor beta chains from one sample sequenced in a study of CD8 T cells in Susac syndrome. Random hexamers were used to reverse transcribe about 0.5 to 1 ug of RNA. A single record per CDR3 protein comes from TCRdb applying MiXCR to the immunoSEQ multiplex PCR reads. The data contain approximately 180,000 distinct CDR3 sequences, 90% to 95% of them singletons. Sequenced: CD4+ T cells from PBMCs. Receptor source: a human donor with Susac syndrome.

The chain carries TRBV4-1 and TRBJ1-1; unclear D gene. This CDR3 comprises 15 residues. Germline loops: CDR1 MGHRA, CDR2 YSYEKL. The V and J ends lost 0 bases and 4 bases respectively, with 12 bases between them. CDR3 region: CASSQEMGYGTEAFF. The CDR3 DNA is TGCGCCAGCAGCCAAGAAATGGGGTACGGCACTGAAGCTTTCTTT.

The J gene is TRBJ2-1, the V gene TRBV19; 7 bases map to TRBD2. V was clipped by 5 bases and J by 15 bases; unmatched bases: 13. This CDR3 comprises 13 residues. Germline CDR1 reads LNHDA; CDR2 reads SQIVND (reference sequence). CDR3 DNA sequence: TGTGCCAGTAGTTCCCGAGGGGAGGGTCCGAGGTTCTTC. Protein: CASSSRGEGPRFF.

V gene TRBV11-2 combines with J gene TRBJ2-1, with D unresolved. Germline V gives CDR1 SGHAT, CDR2 FQNNGV. The CDR3 totals 14 residues. Trimming took off 1 base at V and 4 bases at J, with 8 bases between the two ends. The CDR3 sequence is CASSLGPEYNEQFF. CDR3 DNA sequence: TGTGCCAGCAGCTTAGGGCCCGAATACAATGAGCAGTTCTTC. Looking up the rest from reference TRBV11-2 and TRBJ2-1 gives the full variable domain: EAGVAQSPRYKIIEKRQSVAFWCNPISGHATLYWYQQILGQGPKLLIQFQNNGVVDDSQLPKDRFSAERLKGVDSTLKIQPAKLEDSAVYLCASSLGPEYNEQFFGPGTRLTVL.

V gene TRBV5-1 combines with J gene TRBJ2-5; 11 bases fit TRBD2. The germline V gene has CDR1 SGHRS and CDR2 YFSETQ. V lost 0 bases and J lost 5; bases outside the gene matches: 9. The CDR3 loop spans 17 amino acids. The CDR3 bases are TGCGCCAGCAGCTTGGGATTAGCGGGGGGGCCGGGTGAGACCCAGTACTTC. Translating gives CASSLGLAGGPGETQYF.

The chain uses TRBV20-1 and TRBJ2-6; no clear D. Deletions cut 1 base from V and 0 bases from J, with 7 bases between. The CDR3 sequence is 15 residues long. CDR1 is DFQATT, CDR2 SNEGSKA, per germline (reference sequence). The CDR3 here is CSARAVSSGANVLTF. As DNA, the CDR3 is TGCAGTGCTAGAGCAGTGAGCTCTGGGGCCAACGTCCTGACTTTC.

The rearrangement links TRBV7-9 to TRBJ2-7; 9 bases map to TRBD1. J was trimmed by 0 bases and V by 5 bases; bases with no gene match: 5. Germline V gene sequence: CDR1 SEHNR, CDR2 FQNEAQ (reference sequence). This CDR3 is built from 15 residues. The CDR3 loop is CASSPPQGASYEQYF. CDR3 DNA sequence: TGTGCCAGCAGCCCACCACAGGGGGCCTCCTACGAGCAGTACTTC. The full variable domain, its missing parts supplied by reference TRBV7-9 and TRBJ2-7, is DTGVSQNPRHKITKRGQNVTFRCDPISEHNRLYWYRQTLGQGPEFLTYFQNEAQLEKSRLLSDRFSAERPKGSFSTLEIQRTEQGDSAMYLCASSPPQGASYEQYFGPGTRLTVT.

In its sample, this clonotype was seen once. J is TRBJ1-2 and V is TRBV4-2; the D is unclear. The CDR3 is 14 amino acids. The V gene's germline CDR1 is LGHNA and CDR2 YNFKEQ. Trimming left V 0 bases short and J 4 bases short, with 9 bases between. The CDR3 nucleotides are TGTGCCAGCAGCCAAGACTCCCAGCTCTATGGCTACACCTTC. Its translation: CASSQDSQLYGYTF.

V and J are TRBV7-9 and TRBJ2-7, with 10 bases that match TRBD2. Germline CDR1 is SEHNR and CDR2 is FQNEAQ (reference sequence). J was trimmed by 3 bases and V by 1 base; bases with no gene match: 6. This CDR3 is 16 amino acids long. This CDR3 reads CASSLGWTSGNYEQYF. The CDR3 DNA reads TGTGCCAGCAGCTTAGGGTGGACTAGCGGTAACTACGAGCAGTACTTC.

This sequence joins TRBV19 and TRBJ2-7, with no clear D. The CDR3 has 14 amino acids. Trimming shortened V by 5 bases and J by 6 bases, and 17 bases separated the two germline ends. The V gene's germline CDR1 is LNHDA and CDR2 SQIVND (reference sequence). CDR3 sequence reads: CASSYQVSPGEQYF. CDR3 DNA: TGTGCCAGTAGTTATCAGGTATCCCCCGGCGAGCAGTACTTC.

The chain combines TRBV29-1 with TRBJ2-7, with 9 bases lining up with TRBD2. The CDR3 contains 13 residues. J lost 1 base, V lost 8 bases, and 6 bases had no gene match. From germline, CDR1 is SQVTM and CDR2 ANQGSEA. The chain's CDR3 is CSIRTSESYEQYF. Here the CDR3 DNA reads TGCAGCATACGGACTAGCGAGTCCTACGAGCAGTACTTC.

This clonotype was seen a handful of times. The V gene is TRBV2, the J gene TRBJ2-7, with TRBD1 identical over 7 bases. Germline values: CDR1 SNHLY, CDR2 FYNNEI. Unmatched junction bases numbered 2, after V lost 6 bases and J lost 3 bases. This CDR3 is 12 amino acids long. CDR3 DNA: TGTGCCAGCAGGCAGGGGGACTACGAGCAGTACTTC. This translates into CASRQGDYEQYF. Complete variable domain (other parts from reference TRBV2 and TRBJ2-7): EPEVTQTPSHQVTQMGQEVILRCVPISNHLYFYWYRQILGQKVEFLVSFYNNEISEKSEIFDDQFSVERPDGSNFTLKIRSTKLEDSAMYFCASRQGDYEQYFGPGTRLTVT.

The chain is built from TRBV19 and TRBJ1-5; no clear D. Trimming took off 3 bases at V and 4 bases at J, with 16 bases between the two ends. The length of the CDR3 is 16 residues. From germline, CDR1 is LNHDA and CDR2 SQIVND (reference sequence). The CDR3 DNA follows: TGTGCCAGTAGTATTTCGGGAACCCTGGGGAATCAGCCCCAGCATTTT. It codes for CASSISGTLGNQPQHF.

The genes are TRBV4-1 and TRBJ2-7, with 8 bases identical to TRBD2. Germline loops: CDR1 MGHRA, CDR2 YSYEKL. The J segment lost 3 bases and the V segment lost 1 base, leaving 5 bases of the junction unmatched. The CDR3 sequence is 15 residues long. CDR3 residues: CASSQGLALIYEQYF. The CDR3, as DNA: TGCGCCAGCAGCCAAGGACTAGCGTTAATCTACGAGCAGTACTTC.

V gene TRBV29-1 combines with J gene TRBJ2-1; a possible D gene is TRBD2 (7 bases). The CDR3 sequence is 12 residues long. V dropped 7 bases and J dropped 7 bases, with 14 bases sitting between them. Germline loops: CDR1 SQVTM, CDR2 ANQGSEA. The CDR3: CSGTRGANEQFF. The CDR3 region has the DNA TGCAGCGGGACTAGGGGGGCGAATGAGCAGTTCTTC.

The CDR3 DNA reads as TGTGCCAGCAGGTCCGGGACAGGAGTAGGCACTGAAGCTTTCTTT. It encodes CASRSGTGVGTEAFF. The V and J genes are TRBV2 and TRBJ1-1; 8 positions agree with TRBD1. The CDR3 loop spans 15 amino acids. Trimming cost V 6 bases and J 4 bases; bases outside gene matches: 10. Germline V gives CDR1 SNHLY, CDR2 FYNNEI.

V and J are TRBV20-1 and TRBJ2-7, with 7 bases identical to TRBD2. Trimming cost V 5 bases and J 4 bases; bases outside gene matches: 8. This CDR3 has 13 residues. Germline V gene data show CDR1 as DFQATT and CDR2 as SNEGSKA (reference sequence). The CDR3 spells CSAAGLAGYEQYF. In DNA, the CDR3 is TGCAGTGCTGCTGGCTTAGCGGGTTACGAGCAGTACTTC.

The chain joins TRBV12-3 or TRBV12-4 to TRBJ2-7, with D unclear. The CDR3 has 14 amino acids. The ends were cut back, 4 bases at V and 0 bases at J, with 10 bases in the middle. The CDR3 region is CASSYRFSSYEQYF. CDR3 DNA sequence: TGTGCCAGCAGTTATAGGTTTAGCTCCTACGAGCAGTACTTC.

The chain joins TRBV6-6 to TRBJ1-4; D gene ambiguous. Trimming cost V 6 bases and J 5 bases, with 7 bases left between them. Germline V lookup: CDR1 MNHNY, CDR2 SVGAGI (reference sequence). There are 12 residues in the CDR3. Here the CDR3 DNA reads TGTGCCAGCAGGAGGGCAAATGAAAAACTGTTTTTT. Encoded protein: CASRRANEKLFF.

The V gene is TRBV5-1, the J gene TRBJ1-4; D is possibly TRBD1 (5 bases). The germline V gene encodes CDR1 SGHRS and CDR2 YFSETQ. The V and J ends lost 7 bases and 5 bases respectively, with 21 bases between them. The CDR3 length is 16 residues. CDR3 protein: CASRSIAGQTNEKLFF. CDR3 nucleotide sequence: TGCGCCAGCCGATCAATCGCTGGACAAACGAATGAAAAACTGTTTTTT.

The chain has TRBV28 and TRBJ1-2; D is perhaps TRBD1 (6 bases). Between the trimmed V and J ends, which lost 7 bases and 4 bases, there was a span of 10 bases. The length of the CDR3 is 12 residues. Germline loops: CDR1 MDHEN, CDR2 SYDVKM. Here the CDR3 DNA reads TGTGCCAGCATCCAGACAGGCTATGGCTACACCTTC. This gives the protein CASIQTGYGYTF.

The V call is TRBV5-1, the J call TRBJ2-3, with 8 bases that match TRBD1. Germline CDR1 SGHRS, CDR2 YFSETQ. Losses at the gene ends were 6 bases for V and 4 bases for J; bases not matched to a gene: 7. The CDR3 has 14 amino acids. The CDR3 sequence is CASNSGGASDTQYF. In DNA, the CDR3 is TGCGCCAGCAACTCAGGGGGCGCGTCAGATACGCAGTATTTT.

The rearrangement links TRBV30 to TRBJ1-2; D uncertain. CDR1 and CDR2 from the germline V gene are GTSNPN and SVGIG (reference sequence). V shed 2 bases and J shed 7 bases, with 17 bases lying between them. CDR3 length equals 14 residues. CDR3 loop: CAWSMALTVVGYTF. The CDR3 DNA is TGTGCCTGGAGTATGGCCCTCACGGTCGTTGGCTACACCTTC.

The chain links TRBV2 to TRBJ2-3, with TRBD2 identical over 13 bases. The germline gives CDR1 SNHLY, CDR2 FYNNEI. The CDR3 runs 16 residues. V trimming: 3 bases; J trimming: 3 bases; junction bases outside the gene matches: 3. The CDR3 protein is CASSDPTSGRTDTQYF. The CDR3 DNA follows: TGTGCCAGCAGTGACCCGACTAGCGGGAGGACAGATACGCAGTATTTT.

The genes are TRBV9 and TRBJ2-1, with 10 bases lining up with TRBD2. Germline V gene data show CDR1 as SGDLS and CDR2 as YYNGEE. The junction had 6 bases not matched to a gene; V was cut back by 3 bases and J by 6 bases. This CDR3 comprises 15 residues. The CDR3 is CASSERAGGGNEQFF. In nucleotides, the CDR3 is TGTGCCAGCAGCGAGAGAGCGGGAGGGGGCAATGAGCAGTTCTTC.

The chain is built from TRBV12-3 or TRBV12-4 and TRBJ1-5, with D uncertain. The V gene lost 6 bases and the J gene lost 7 bases, with 10 bases spanning the gap. This CDR3 contains 12 residues. DNA of the CDR3: TGTGCCAGCAGCCTCGCCCAACAGCCCCAGCATTTT. Translation: CASSLAQQPQHF.

The chain employs TRBV27 and TRBJ2-5; TRBD1 matches at 7 bases. The germline V gene has CDR1 MNHEY and CDR2 SMNVEV (reference sequence). Trimming took 5 bases from V and 3 from J; bases not matched to a gene: 6. This CDR3 has 14 residues. CDR3 DNA sequence: TGTGCCAGCAGTAGGGGGCGGAGAAAAGAGACCCAGTACTTC. Its translation is CASSRGRRKETQYF.